The 20 T cell receptor beta chains given below trace back to one sample, sequenced in a study of blood T cells in healthy people across ages. Together with a sample-barcoded 5' primer, a J-beta primer mix was included in a second PCR lasting about 7 to 11 cycles. TCRdb fed the 5' RACE reads into MiXCR, producing one record per CDR3 protein. The sample holds 800,000 to 950,000 distinct CDR3 sequences, 30% to 45% seen once. Sample: blood. The source of these receptors is a young man in good health.

The V and J genes are TRBV5-6 and TRBJ1-6; tentative D call: TRBD1 (5 bases). V was trimmed by 3 bases and J by 10 bases, leaving 11 bases between them. The germline gives CDR1 SGHDT, CDR2 YYEEEE. This CDR3 contains 13 residues. The CDR3 bases are TGTGCCAGCAGCTGGACCAGGGAATCACCCCTCCACTTT. Translated: CASSWTRESPLHF.

This clonotype was picked up one time. The junction does not match germline at one end; this may be a read error. This chain joins TRBV6-2 or TRBV6-3 and TRBJ2-5; the match to TRBD2 covers 7 bases. The germline CDR1 and CDR2 sequences are MNHEY and SVGEGT. The CDR3 runs 12 residues. The CDR3 DNA sequence: TGTGCCAGCAGCTACTCTAGCGGCGTAAAGTACTTC. Its protein is CASSYSSGVKYF.

The V call is TRBV4-1, the J call TRBJ1-1; unclear D gene. The CDR3 sequence is 16 residues long. The V and J ends lost 0 bases and 6 bases respectively, with 17 bases between them. Germline CDR1 and CDR2: MGHRA and YSYEKL. CDR3 sequence reads: CASSQDRKGSQPEAFF. The CDR3 nucleotides read TGCGCCAGCAGCCAAGATAGGAAGGGTTCCCAACCTGAAGCTTTCTTT.

This clonotype was seen repeatedly, ten times or more. The rearrangement links TRBV18 to TRBJ2-7; D remains ambiguous. Germline V gene data show CDR1 as KGHSH and CDR2 as LQKENI. The CDR3 runs 14 residues. Trimming took off 2 bases at V and 2 bases at J, with 10 bases between the two ends. The CDR3 nucleotides read TGTGCCAGCTCACCAGTCTCAGCTACCTACGAGCAGTACTTC. Protein product: CASSPVSATYEQYF.

Remarks on this clonotype: A much more abundant neighbour one base away suggests this may be a read error. The chain combines TRBV13 with TRBJ1-2; possibly TRBD1 for D (5 bases). CDR1 and CDR2 (germline): PRHDT, FYEKMQ (reference sequence). The CDR3 loop spans 14 amino acids. In DNA, the CDR3 is TGTGCCAGCAGCTTAGAGGTCCCTAACCAGGGCTACATCTTC. Protein sequence: CASSLEVPNQGYIF. Combining the CDR3 with reference TRBV13 and TRBJ1-2 gives the whole variable domain AAGVIQSPRHLIKEKRETATLKCYPIPRHDTVYWYQQGPGQDPQFLISFYEKMQSDKGSIPDRFSAQQFSDYHSELNMSSLELGDSALYFCASSLEVPNQGYIFGSGTRLTVV.

The chain is built from TRBV20-1 and TRBJ2-3, with 8 bases lining up with TRBD2. Germline V gene lookup returns CDR1 DFQATT and CDR2 SNEGSKA (reference sequence). V was pared by 6 bases and J by 4 bases, with 6 bases of the junction left unmatched. CDR3 length: 13 residues. DNA of the CDR3: TGCAGTGCCGGGGGGGCCCGGGCAGATACGCAGTATTTT. It is translated as CSAGGARADTQYF.

This clonotype was recorded at least ten times. This sequence joins TRBV7-2 and TRBJ2-4, with D possibly being TRBD1 (7 bases). Trimming removed 1 base at V and 6 bases at J, with 13 bases between. Germline values: CDR1 SGHTA, CDR2 FQGNSA. CDR3 length equals 15 residues. The CDR3 protein is CASSLGQGGGNIQYF. CDR3 in DNA: TGTGCCAGCAGCTTAGGACAGGGAGGAGGAAACATTCAGTACTTC.

This clonotype has at least ten counts. The J gene is TRBJ2-7, the V gene TRBV12-3 or TRBV12-4; the match to TRBD1 covers 7 bases. V trimming: 10 bases; J trimming: 2 bases; junction bases outside the gene matches: 14. The length of the CDR3 is 15 residues. For the CDR3, the DNA is TGTGCCACCAGCGTGGGACAGCGTCCCCCCTACGAGCAGTACTTC. This gives the protein CATSVGQRPPYEQYF.

In its sample, this clonotype was seen a few times. The chain carries TRBV5-1 and TRBJ2-5; 8 bases are shared with TRBD1. Unmatched junction bases numbered 8, after V lost 4 bases and J lost 0 bases. This CDR3 region has 16 residues. CDR1 and CDR2 (germline): SGHRS, YFSETQ. DNA of the CDR3: TGCGCCAGCAGCCAAGGACAGGGTCTGGACCAAGAGACCCAGTACTTC. It translates to CASSQGQGLDQETQYF.

In regard to this clonotype: One end of the junction does not line up with germline, which may come from a read error. The chain links TRBV9 to TRBJ2-1; D ambiguous. Germline lookup yields CDR1 SGDLS and CDR2 YYNGEE. The CDR3 is 11 amino acids. The CDR3 DNA sequence: TGTGCCAGCGGCGTCGTCGATGAGCAGTTCTTC. Its translation: CASGVVDEQFF.

The chain employs TRBV12-3 or TRBV12-4 and TRBJ1-2, with no clear D. CDR3 length: 11 amino acids. Trimming shortened V by 3 bases and J by 7 bases, and 6 bases separated the two germline ends. The chain's CDR3 is CASSFMAGYTF. Here the CDR3 DNA reads TGTGCCAGCAGTTTCATGGCTGGCTACACCTTC.

About this clonotype itself: This sequence may be a read error, since a much larger clone differs from it by one base. This chain links TRBV12-3 or TRBV12-4 with TRBJ2-5; TRBD1 agrees at 9 bases. The CDR3 is 15 amino acids. V dropped 5 bases and J dropped 11; count of bases not matched to a gene: 15. The CDR3 region is CASSKDRGGNNEQYF. The CDR3 nucleotides are TGTGCCAGCAGTAAGGACAGGGGAGGTAACAATGAGCAGTACTTC.

The rearrangement links TRBV29-1 to TRBJ1-5, with 10 positions matching TRBD1. CDR3 length: 14 amino acids. In germline, CDR1 is SQVTM, CDR2 ANQGSEA. The J segment lost 2 bases and the V segment lost 4 bases, leaving 2 bases of the junction unmatched. The CDR3 DNA follows: TGCAGCGTTGTTGGGACAGGGGGCAATCAGCCCCAGCATTTT. Protein product: CSVVGTGGNQPQHF. Variable domain in full (rest from reference TRBV29-1 and TRBJ1-5): SAVISQKPSRDICQRGTSLTIQCQVDSQVTMMFWYRQQPGQSLTLIATANQGSEATYESGFVIDKFPISRPNLTFSTLTVSNMSPEDSSIYLCSVVGTGGNQPQHFGDGTRLSIL.

This clonotype showed up many times. This chain uses TRBV4-1 with TRBJ1-5, with 7 bases fitting TRBD1. V was pared by 4 bases and J by 7 bases, with 7 bases of the junction left unmatched. The germline gives CDR1 MGHRA, CDR2 YSYEKL. The CDR3 has 14 amino acids. CDR3: CASSPDRVNQPQHF. The CDR3 coding sequence is TGCGCCAGCAGCCCCGACAGGGTCAACCAGCCCCAGCATTTT.

This clonotype was seen many times. The rearrangement joins TRBV7-2 to TRBJ2-3; TRBD2 aligns across 12 bases. This CDR3 region has 16 residues. CDR1 is SGHTA and CDR2 is FQGNSA in the germline V gene. The V gene end was trimmed by 4 bases and the J gene end by 6 bases; junction bases not matched to a gene: 8. The CDR3 is CASSSSASGGEDTQYF. CDR3 DNA sequence: TGTGCCAGCAGCTCCTCGGCTAGCGGGGGGGAGGATACGCAGTATTTT.

The V gene is TRBV7-8, the J gene TRBJ2-3; D unresolved. This CDR3 has 15 amino acids. The germline V and J ends were trimmed by 1 base and 3 bases, with 11 bases remaining between them. CDR1 SGHVS and CDR2 FQNEAQ come from the germline V gene. The CDR3 region has the DNA TGTGCCAGCAGCTTAGGGGGAAAAGGGACAGATACGCAGTATTTT. This translates into CASSLGGKGTDTQYF.

This clonotype has only a few counts. This chain links TRBV5-5 with TRBJ1-2; 9 nucleotides align to TRBD1. J lost 6 bases, V lost 1 base, and 4 bases had no gene match. Germline V gene lookup returns CDR1 SGHKS and CDR2 YYEKEE (reference sequence). This CDR3 spans 14 amino acids. The CDR3 coding sequence is TGTGCCAGCAGCTTGCCCGGGACAGGGAATGGCTACACCTTC. It is translated as CASSLPGTGNGYTF.

The CDR3 reads CASSFRQLDEKLFF. The DNA for the CDR3 is TGTGCCAGCAGTTTTCGACAGTTGGATGAAAAACTGTTTTTT. The chain links TRBV12-3 or TRBV12-4 to TRBJ1-4; TRBD1 is a possible D gene (5 bases). Trimming pared 3 bases from V and 6 bases from J, leaving 11 bases between. The CDR3 loop spans 14 amino acids.

This clonotype was detected a few times. This chain joins TRBV2 and TRBJ1-2, with TRBD1 matching over 8 bases. This CDR3 contains 15 residues. The junction had 14 bases not matched to a gene; V was cut back by 6 bases and J by 8 bases. The V gene's germline CDR1 is SNHLY and CDR2 FYNNEI. CDR3 protein: CASRALRDRSAGYTF. The CDR3 DNA reads as TGTGCCAGCAGAGCCCTCCGGGACAGGTCGGCCGGCTACACCTTC.

CDR3 bases: TGTGCCAGCAGTGAATTTGGGGGTCCTGGGGCCAACGTCCTGACTTTC. Protein sequence: CASSEFGGPGANVLTF. V is TRBV25-1 and J is TRBJ2-6; D could derive from TRBD1 or TRBD2 (5 bases each). V dropped 1 base and J dropped 2 bases, with 9 bases sitting between them. CDR1 is MGHDK, CDR2 SYGVNS, per germline. This CDR3 is 16 amino acids long.